These 31 T cell receptor beta chains came from one sample sequenced in a study of prognosis after radiotherapy for stage I lung cancer. By two-round multiplex PCR, the TCR beta CDR3 was amplified from genomic DNA. Used in first-round PCR were primers specific to each TRBV and TRBJ gene. TCRdb called the multiplex PCR reads again in MiXCR, with one record for every CDR3 protein. The sample holds some 15,000 distinct CDR3 sequences, approximately 15% seen once. The input for sequencing was PBMCs, taken before or after stereotactic body radiation therapy (not recorded which). These receptors were collected from a donor over 45 with non-small cell lung cancer.

This clonotype was counted at least ten times. The chain recombines TRBV28 with TRBJ2-3; D may be TRBD2 (6 bases). The CDR3 has 18 residues. The V end lost 5 bases, the J end lost 5 bases, and 26 bases lay between the germline ends. Germline CDR1 MDHEN, CDR2 SYDVKM. CDR3 sequence: CASSPTGLLLGQVDTQYF. The CDR3 DNA is TGTGCCAGCAGTCCCACGGGACTTCTACTCGGGCAGGTAGATACGCAGTATTTT. Combining the CDR3 with reference TRBV28 and TRBJ2-3 gives the whole variable domain DVKVTQSSRYLVKRTGEKVFLECVQDMDHENMFWYRQDPGLGLRLIYFSYDVKMKEKGDIPEGYSVSREKKERFSLILESASTNQTSMYLCASSPTGLLLGQVDTQYFGPGTRLTVL.

This clonotype was seen repeatedly, ten times or more. The chain couples TRBV30 to TRBJ2-4; D gene uncertain. Germline loops: CDR1 GTSNPN, CDR2 SVGIG (reference sequence). This CDR3 has 12 amino acids. V shed 0 bases and J shed 6 bases, with 6 bases lying between them. The CDR3 DNA sequence: TGTGCCTGGAGTGTACTGGGAAACATTCAGTACTTC. Amino acid sequence: CAWSVLGNIQYF.

There are many counts of this clonotype. This chain connects TRBV6-5 to TRBJ2-7; a weak D match, TRBD2 (6 bases). V shed 0 bases and J shed 2 bases, with 11 bases lying between them. Per germline, CDR1 MNHEY and CDR2 SVGAGI. The CDR3 length is 15 residues. Here the CDR3 DNA reads TGTGCCAGCAGTTACTCGGTAGGGGAGGCCTACGAGCAGTACTTC. Amino acids: CASSYSVGEAYEQYF.

This clonotype has ten or more counts. The V and J genes are TRBV6-1 and TRBJ1-5; TRBD1 aligns across 8 bases. Germline V lookup: CDR1 MNHNS, CDR2 SASEGT. The CDR3 runs to 13 residues. V lost 5 bases, J lost 9 bases, and 6 bases stayed unmatched. CDR3 coding DNA: TGTGCCAGCAGTCGGCAGGGGGCTCGGCCCCAGCATTTT. Translated, it gives CASSRQGARPQHF.

Judged by abundance, this clonotype is medium-sized (0.01 to 0.1%). The chain recombines TRBV6-1 with TRBJ2-1, with 10 bases that match TRBD2. The V gene's germline CDR1 is MNHNS and CDR2 SASEGT. Trimming cost V 1 base and J 8 bases; bases outside gene matches: 11. This CDR3 is built from 17 residues. CDR3 DNA: TGTGCCAGCAGTGAAGTTGATGCGAGCGGGAGGGCTTATGAGCAGTTCTTC. Its translation is CASSEVDASGRAYEQFF.

This clonotype was recorded at least ten times. V usage is TRBV5-5 and J usage is TRBJ2-3; TRBD1 is a possible D gene (7 bases). CDR3 length: 16 residues. Trimming left V 4 bases short and J 2 bases short, with 17 bases between. The germline V gene encodes CDR1 SGHKS and CDR2 YYEKEE (reference sequence). CDR3 in amino acids: CASSGGTVPSTDTQYF. The CDR3 DNA is TGTGCCAGCAGCGGCGGGACAGTTCCATCCACAGATACGCAGTATTTT.

This clonotype was seen at least ten times. The V gene is TRBV3-1, the J gene TRBJ1-2; D not resolved. The CDR3 is made up of 18 amino acids. Germline V gene data show CDR1 as LGHDT and CDR2 as YNNKEL (reference sequence). V was cut by 1 base and J by 0 bases, with 18 bases left in between. CDR3 nucleotide sequence: TGTGCCAGCAGCCAAGTTGTTTGGTCGCAGCTCCCTAACTATGGCTACACCTTC. This codes for CASSQVVWSQLPNYGYTF.

At least ten counts were recorded for this clonotype. V and J are TRBV6-2 or TRBV6-3 and TRBJ2-2; D possibly matches TRBD1 or TRBD2 (5 bases each). The germline CDR1 and CDR2 sequences are MNHEY and SVGEGT. This CDR3 is built from 13 residues. V lost 8 bases and J 3 bases, leaving 10 bases between the germline ends. The CDR3 DNA follows: TGTGCCAGCGAGGGGTACGACACCGGGGAGCTGTTTTTT. It translates to CASEGYDTGELFF.

CDR3 region: CEAGTSGSYEQYF. The CDR3 DNA reads TGTGAAGCGGGGACTAGCGGGTCCTACGAGCAGTACTTC. The chain has TRBV28 and TRBJ2-7, with 12 bases identical to TRBD2. The CDR3 consists of 13 residues. Germline CDR1 MDHEN, CDR2 SYDVKM.

This clonotype was found many times. The V and J genes are TRBV11-2 and TRBJ1-1; 7 positions match TRBD1. Germline V CDR1 and CDR2: SGHAT, FQNNGV. This CDR3 is built from 13 residues. V was pared by 4 bases and J by 3 bases, with 2 bases of the junction left unmatched. The CDR3 here is CASSSRGDTEAFF. In nucleotides, the CDR3 is TGTGCCAGCAGCTCCAGGGGGGACACTGAAGCTTTCTTT.

The gene calls are TRBV6-5 and TRBJ2-7, with D possibly matching TRBD1 (6 bases). Deletions cut 2 bases from V and 1 base from J, with 15 bases between. This CDR3 contains 16 residues. Germline V gene data show CDR1 as MNHEY and CDR2 as SVGAGI. CDR3: CASSYVVTGRSYEQYF. The CDR3 nucleotides are TGTGCCAGCAGTTACGTGGTGACAGGACGGTCCTACGAGCAGTACTTC.

This clonotype was picked up many times. The chain recombines TRBV20-1 with TRBJ2-3; 7 positions agree with TRBD2. This CDR3 has 14 residues. Unmatched junction bases numbered 2, after V lost 2 bases and J lost 0 bases. Germline CDR1 and CDR2: DFQATT and SNEGSKA (reference sequence). CDR3 nucleotide sequence: TGCAGTGCTAGACTAGCGGAAAGCACAGATACGCAGTATTTT. Protein sequence: CSARLAESTDTQYF.

Many counts were recorded for this clonotype. The rearrangement joins TRBV19 to TRBJ1-2, with D unresolved. Between the trimmed V and J ends, which lost 5 bases and 4 bases, there was a span of 11 bases. In germline, CDR1 is LNHDA, CDR2 SQIVND (reference sequence). The CDR3 totals 13 residues. The CDR3 DNA is TGTGCCAGTAGTGCCGGAAATCTCTATGGCTACACCTTC. Protein sequence: CASSAGNLYGYTF.

Note on this clonotype: It differs at one base from a far larger clone, so likely a read error. This chain joins TRBV6-5 and TRBJ2-3, with 9 nucleotides matching TRBD2. Germline lookup yields CDR1 MNHEY and CDR2 SVGAGI. V lost 4 bases and J lost 3; bases outside the gene matches: 5. The length of the CDR3 is 15 residues. CDR3 loop: CASSLAGGPTDTQYF. The CDR3 nucleotides are TGTGCCAGCAGTTTGGCGGGAGGGCCGACAGATACGCAGTATTTT.

Ten or more counts support this clonotype. This chain links TRBV6-5 with TRBJ2-3; TRBD1 agrees at 9 bases. The trim removed 4 bases at V and 3 bases at J, leaving 5 bases unmatched. This CDR3 has 15 amino acids. From germline, CDR1 is MNHEY and CDR2 SVGAGI. The CDR3 nucleotides read TGTGCCAGCAGTTTACACAGGGGGCAGACAGATACGCAGTATTTT. Protein: CASSLHRGQTDTQYF.

This clonotype was seen repeatedly, ten times or more. At one end the junction does not follow the germline gene, possibly because of a read error. The V call is TRBV18, the J call TRBJ2-2, with TRBD1 identical over 7 bases. Germline V lookup: CDR1 KGHSH, CDR2 LQKENI. The CDR3 is 15 residues long. CDR3 sequence reads: CANSPRDSRTGELFF. The CDR3 DNA is TGTGCCAACTCACCAAGGGACAGCAGGACCGGGGAGCTGTTTTTT.

This clonotype was seen repeatedly, ten times or more. The chain combines TRBV7-9 with TRBJ2-5, with D hard to call. The V end lost 5 bases, the J end lost 3 bases, and 7 bases lay between the germline ends. In germline, CDR1 is SEHNR, CDR2 FQNEAQ (reference sequence). This CDR3 has 12 amino acids. The DNA for the CDR3 is TGTGCCAGCAGCCACATCGAAGAGACCCAGTACTTC. Protein sequence: CASSHIEETQYF.

This clonotype was observed many times. This chain links TRBV2 with TRBJ2-2, with no clear D. This CDR3 has 15 amino acids. V was shortened by 3 bases and J by 6 bases, with 14 bases between the two germline ends. The V gene's germline CDR1 is SNHLY and CDR2 FYNNEI. CDR3: CASSDGGRSAGELFF. The CDR3 nucleotides are TGTGCCAGCAGTGACGGTGGTAGGTCAGCCGGGGAGCTGTTTTTT. Full variable domain (outside the CDR3, taken from reference TRBV2 and TRBJ2-2): EPEVTQTPSHQVTQMGQEVILRCVPISNHLYFYWYRQILGQKVEFLVSFYNNEISEKSEIFDDQFSVERPDGSNFTLKIRSTKLEDSAMYFCASSDGGRSAGELFFGEGSRLTVL.

This clonotype is medium-sized. The chain combines TRBV19 with TRBJ2-3, with 8 bases matching TRBD2. The ends lost 5 bases at V and 2 bases at J; junction bases unmatched: 6. This CDR3 contains 15 residues. Germline values: CDR1 LNHDA, CDR2 SQIVND (reference sequence). CDR3 protein: CASSLGLAPTDTQYF. The CDR3 nucleotides read TGTGCCAGTAGTTTAGGACTAGCCCCCACAGATACGCAGTATTTT.

Within the sample, this clonotype is medium-sized (0.01 to 0.1%). The chain carries TRBV20-1 and TRBJ2-3, with 7 bases fitting TRBD2. Germline V CDR1 and CDR2: DFQATT, SNEGSKA (reference sequence). After removal of 6 bases from V and 1 base from J, the junction contained 13 bases not matched to a gene. This CDR3 is 16 amino acids long. CDR3 protein: CSARAGPRGGTDTQYF. The CDR3 coding sequence is TGCAGTGCGCGAGCGGGACCTCGGGGGGGCACAGATACGCAGTATTTT.

This clonotype was observed at least ten times. This sequence joins TRBV6-1 and TRBJ1-3, with TRBD1 identical over 9 bases. J gave up 8 bases and V 5 bases, and 10 bases lay outside the gene matches. Germline loops: CDR1 MNHNS, CDR2 SASEGT. CDR3 length: 15 residues. The CDR3 nucleotides read TGTGCCAGCAGTCCGACTTCGACAGGGGGAGACACCATATATTTT. Translation gives CASSPTSTGGDTIYF.

The rearrangement uses TRBV29-1 and TRBJ2-5; D ambiguous. Per germline, CDR1 SQVTM and CDR2 ANQGSEA. CDR3 length: 13 residues. Trimming stripped 1 base from V and 1 base from J, with 7 bases between. The CDR3 bases are TGCAGCGTTGAAGTGTCAGCCCAAGAGACCCAGTACTTC. Amino acids: CSVEVSAQETQYF.

This clonotype has ten or more counts. The rearrangement links TRBV7-9 to TRBJ2-3; 9 bases fit TRBD1. Trimming cost V 2 bases and J 2 bases; bases outside gene matches: 17. Germline CDR1 and CDR2: SEHNR and FQNEAQ (reference sequence). The CDR3 runs 20 residues. The CDR3 region is CASSLRYGTGLIGDTDTQYF. The CDR3 nucleotides read TGTGCCAGCAGCTTACGATATGGGACAGGGTTGATTGGGGACACAGATACGCAGTATTTT. The full variable domain, rest sourced from reference TRBV7-9 and TRBJ2-3, is DTGVSQNPRHKITKRGQNVTFRCDPISEHNRLYWYRQTLGQGPEFLTYFQNEAQLEKSRLLSDRFSAERPKGSFSTLEIQRTEQGDSAMYLCASSLRYGTGLIGDTDTQYFGPGTRLTVL.

In its sample, this clonotype was seen many times. The chain joins TRBV24-1 to TRBJ2-1; D may be TRBD1 (7 bases). Germline-derived CDR1 and CDR2 are KGHDR and SFDVKD. V was trimmed by 0 bases and J by 1 base, leaving 12 bases between them. The CDR3 has 17 residues. CDR3 protein: CATSDLQGGRSYNEQFF. In DNA form, the CDR3 reads TGTGCCACCAGTGATTTGCAGGGGGGTAGGTCCTACAATGAGCAGTTCTTC.

This clonotype was seen repeatedly, ten times or more. This chain uses TRBV5-1 with TRBJ1-2; D is uncertain. Germline V gene lookup returns CDR1 SGHRS and CDR2 YFSETQ. The CDR3 extends over 12 amino acids. The V end lost 0 bases, the J end lost 5 bases, and 5 bases lay between the germline ends. CDR3 in DNA: TGCGCCAGCAGCTTGGGACGGTATGGCTACACCTTC. It translates to CASSLGRYGYTF. Full variable domain (remainder filled in from reference TRBV5-1 and TRBJ1-2): KAGVTQTPRYLIKTRGQQVTLSCSPISGHRSVSWYQQTPGQGLQFLFEYFSETQRNKGNFPGRFSGRQFSNSRSEMNVSTLELGDSALYLCASSLGRYGYTFGSGTRLTVV.

The V and J genes are TRBV4-3 and TRBJ1-6; 8 bases line up with TRBD1. The CDR3 length is 13 residues. Per the germline V gene, CDR1 is LGHNA and CDR2 is YSLEER. V dropped 5 bases and J dropped 18; count of bases not matched to a gene: 12. This chain's CDR3 is CASSEDRALVHHF. In DNA form, the CDR3 reads TGCGCCAGCAGCGAGGACAGGGCCCTTGTCCACCACTTT.

This clonotype showed up many times. The genes are TRBV7-2 and TRBJ2-7; D is undetermined. The CDR3 consists of 12 residues. Germline-derived CDR1 and CDR2 are SGHTA and FQGNSA. The V gene lost 1 base and the J gene lost 3 bases, with 4 bases spanning the gap. CDR3 loop: CASSLVRYEQYF. DNA of the CDR3: TGTGCCAGCAGCTTAGTTCGCTACGAGCAGTACTTC.

Ten or more counts support this clonotype. The chain combines TRBV12-3 or TRBV12-4 with TRBJ1-5; possible D gene TRBD1, 5 bases. Trimming removed 6 bases at V and 0 bases at J, with 12 bases between. The CDR3 has 15 residues. This CDR3 reads CASRAAGNSNQPQHF. Written as DNA, the CDR3 is TGTGCCAGCAGGGCGGCAGGGAATAGCAATCAGCCCCAGCATTTT.

This clonotype was counted many times. The chain employs TRBV19 and TRBJ2-7, with 9 bases matching TRBD2. Germline CDR1 reads LNHDA; CDR2 reads SQIVND (reference sequence). The CDR3 extends over 16 amino acids. V shed 1 base and J 3 bases; nucleotides not matched to a gene: 7. CDR3 region: CASSIGMMTSGYEQYF. The CDR3 DNA follows: TGTGCCAGTAGTATAGGGATGATGACTAGCGGCTACGAGCAGTACTTC.

This clonotype was recorded at least ten times. This chain uses TRBV7-9 with TRBJ1-2; TRBD1 is a possible D gene (6 bases). This CDR3 spans 13 amino acids. V lost 5 bases and J lost 8, with 15 bases in between. Germline loops: CDR1 SEHNR, CDR2 FQNEAQ (reference sequence). This chain's CDR3 is CASSRGQQKGYTF. CDR3 DNA: TGTGCCAGCAGCCGAGGACAGCAGAAAGGCTACACCTTC.

This clonotype was seen at least ten times. V usage is TRBV6-1 and J usage is TRBJ2-2; 7 bases are a match to TRBD1. This CDR3 has 14 amino acids. V lost 5 bases, J lost 2 bases, and 2 bases stayed unmatched. Germline CDR1 is MNHNS and CDR2 is SASEGT. CDR3 loop: CASSRQGNTGELFF. The CDR3 region has the DNA TGTGCCAGCAGTAGACAGGGAAACACCGGGGAGCTGTTTTTT.